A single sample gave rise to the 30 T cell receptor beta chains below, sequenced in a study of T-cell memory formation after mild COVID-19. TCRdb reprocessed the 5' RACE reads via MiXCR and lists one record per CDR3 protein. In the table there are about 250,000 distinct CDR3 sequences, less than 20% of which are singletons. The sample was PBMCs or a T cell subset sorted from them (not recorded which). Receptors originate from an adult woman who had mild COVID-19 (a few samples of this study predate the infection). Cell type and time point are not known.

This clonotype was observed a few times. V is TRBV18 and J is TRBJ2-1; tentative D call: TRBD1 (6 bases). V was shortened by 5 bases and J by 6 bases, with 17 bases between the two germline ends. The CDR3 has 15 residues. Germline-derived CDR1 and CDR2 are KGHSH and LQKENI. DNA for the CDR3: TGTGCCAGCTCATCCCAGGCCGGACAGATCAATGAGCAGTTCTTC. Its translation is CASSSQAGQINEQFF.

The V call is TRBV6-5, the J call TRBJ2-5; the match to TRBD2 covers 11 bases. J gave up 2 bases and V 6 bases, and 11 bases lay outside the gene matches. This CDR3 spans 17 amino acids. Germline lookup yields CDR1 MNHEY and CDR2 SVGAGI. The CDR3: CASRDPGTSGVQETQYF. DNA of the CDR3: TGTGCCAGCAGAGACCCGGGGACTAGCGGAGTTCAAGAGACCCAGTACTTC.

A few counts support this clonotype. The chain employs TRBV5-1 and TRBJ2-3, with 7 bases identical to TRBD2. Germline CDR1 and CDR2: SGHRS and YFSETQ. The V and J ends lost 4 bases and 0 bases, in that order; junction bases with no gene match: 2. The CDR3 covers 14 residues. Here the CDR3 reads CASSLAASTDTQYF. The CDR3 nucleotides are TGCGCCAGCAGCCTAGCGGCTAGCACAGATACGCAGTATTTT.

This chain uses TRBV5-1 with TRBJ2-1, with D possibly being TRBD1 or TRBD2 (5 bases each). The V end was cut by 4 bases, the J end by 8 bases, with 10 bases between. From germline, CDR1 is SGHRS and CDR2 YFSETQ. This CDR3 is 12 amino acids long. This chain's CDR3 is CASSGTLDEQFF. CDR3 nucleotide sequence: TGCGCCAGCAGCGGGACCTTGGATGAGCAGTTCTTC.

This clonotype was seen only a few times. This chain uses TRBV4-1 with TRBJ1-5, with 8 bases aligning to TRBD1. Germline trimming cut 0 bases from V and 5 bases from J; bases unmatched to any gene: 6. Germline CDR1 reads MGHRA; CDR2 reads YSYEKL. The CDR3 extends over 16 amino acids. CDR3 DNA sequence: TGCGCCAGCAGCCAAGATTGGACAGGGACTTATCAGCCCCAGCATTTT. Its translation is CASSQDWTGTYQPQHF.

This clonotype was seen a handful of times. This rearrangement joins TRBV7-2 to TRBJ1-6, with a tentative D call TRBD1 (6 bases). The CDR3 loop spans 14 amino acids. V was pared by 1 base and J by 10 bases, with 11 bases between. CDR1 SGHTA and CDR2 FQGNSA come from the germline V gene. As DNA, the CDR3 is TGTGCCAGCAGCTTAGGGGGGGGCGTGTCACCCCTCCACTTT. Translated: CASSLGGGVSPLHF.

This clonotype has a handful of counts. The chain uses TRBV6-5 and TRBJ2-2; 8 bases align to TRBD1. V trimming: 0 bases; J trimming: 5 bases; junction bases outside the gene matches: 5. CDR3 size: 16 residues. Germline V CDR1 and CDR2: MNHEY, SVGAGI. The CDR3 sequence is CASSYSRTGRTGELFF. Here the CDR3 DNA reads TGTGCCAGCAGTTACTCGAGGACAGGGAGAACCGGGGAGCTGTTTTTT.

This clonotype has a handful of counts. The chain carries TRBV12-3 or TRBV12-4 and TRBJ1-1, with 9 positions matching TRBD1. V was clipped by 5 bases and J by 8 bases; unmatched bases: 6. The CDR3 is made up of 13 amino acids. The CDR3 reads CASSDRGMLEAFF. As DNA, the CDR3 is TGTGCCAGCAGTGACAGGGGGATGTTAGAAGCTTTCTTT.

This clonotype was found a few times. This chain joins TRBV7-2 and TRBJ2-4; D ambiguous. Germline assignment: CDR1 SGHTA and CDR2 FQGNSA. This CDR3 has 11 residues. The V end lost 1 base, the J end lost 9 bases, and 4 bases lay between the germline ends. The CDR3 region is CASSLVGIQYF. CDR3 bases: TGTGCCAGCAGCTTAGTGGGCATTCAGTACTTC.

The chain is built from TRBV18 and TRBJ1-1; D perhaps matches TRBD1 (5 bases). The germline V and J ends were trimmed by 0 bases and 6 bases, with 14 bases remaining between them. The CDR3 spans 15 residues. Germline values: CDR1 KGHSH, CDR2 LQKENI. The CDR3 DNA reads TGTGCCAGCTCACCACCTGGGGCTCTGGGGCCTGAAGCTTTCTTT. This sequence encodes CASSPPGALGPEAFF.

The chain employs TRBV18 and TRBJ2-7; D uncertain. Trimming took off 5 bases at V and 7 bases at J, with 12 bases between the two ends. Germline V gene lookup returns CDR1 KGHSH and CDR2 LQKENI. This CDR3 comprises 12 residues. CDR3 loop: CASSLLSGEQYF. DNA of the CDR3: TGTGCCAGCTCATTATTATCAGGTGAGCAGTACTTC.

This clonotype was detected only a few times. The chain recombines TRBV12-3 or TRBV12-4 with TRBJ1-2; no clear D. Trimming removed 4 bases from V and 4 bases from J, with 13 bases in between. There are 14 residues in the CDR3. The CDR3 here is CASSSGQEAYGYTF. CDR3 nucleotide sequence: TGTGCCAGCAGTTCCGGGCAGGAGGCCTATGGCTACACCTTC.

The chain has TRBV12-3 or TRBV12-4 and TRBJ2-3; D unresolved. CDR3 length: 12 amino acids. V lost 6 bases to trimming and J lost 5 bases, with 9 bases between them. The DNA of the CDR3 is TGTGCCAGCAGCCAGATTAGAGATACGCAGTATTTT. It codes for CASSQIRDTQYF.

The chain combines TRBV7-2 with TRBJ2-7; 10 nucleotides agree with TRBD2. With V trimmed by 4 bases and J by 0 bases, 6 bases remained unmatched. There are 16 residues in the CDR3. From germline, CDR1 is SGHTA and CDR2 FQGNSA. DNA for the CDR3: TGTGCCAGCAGCTCTTTAGCGGGAGGCTCCTCCTACGAGCAGTACTTC. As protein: CASSSLAGGSSYEQYF.

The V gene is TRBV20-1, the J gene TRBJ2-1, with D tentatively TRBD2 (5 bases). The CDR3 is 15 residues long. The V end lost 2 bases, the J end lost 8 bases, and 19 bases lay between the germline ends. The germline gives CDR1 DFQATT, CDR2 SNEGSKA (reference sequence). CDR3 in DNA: TGCAGTGCTAGACCAGGTGGATGGCTAGCCCATGAGCAGTTCTTC. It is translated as CSARPGGWLAHEQFF.

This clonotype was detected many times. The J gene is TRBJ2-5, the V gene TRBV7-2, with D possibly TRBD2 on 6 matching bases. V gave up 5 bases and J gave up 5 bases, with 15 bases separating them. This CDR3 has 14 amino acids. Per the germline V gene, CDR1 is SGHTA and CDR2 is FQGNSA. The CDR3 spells CASSPGVTKETQYF. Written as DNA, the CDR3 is TGTGCCAGCAGCCCGGGGGTAACCAAGGAGACCCAGTACTTC.

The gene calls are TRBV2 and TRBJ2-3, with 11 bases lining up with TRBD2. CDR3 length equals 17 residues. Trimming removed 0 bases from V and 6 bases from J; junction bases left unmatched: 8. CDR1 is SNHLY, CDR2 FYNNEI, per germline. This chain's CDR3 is CASSEALGLAGGDTQYF. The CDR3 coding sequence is TGTGCCAGCAGTGAAGCGCTTGGGCTAGCGGGGGGTGATACGCAGTATTTT.

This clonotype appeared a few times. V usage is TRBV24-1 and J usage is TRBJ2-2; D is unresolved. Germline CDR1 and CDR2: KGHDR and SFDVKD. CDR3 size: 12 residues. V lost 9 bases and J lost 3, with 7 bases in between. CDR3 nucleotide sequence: TGTGCCACCGGGCACTACACCGGGGAGCTGTTTTTT. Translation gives CATGHYTGELFF.

The CDR3 region is CASSLGVAGGVYNEQFF. For the CDR3, the DNA is TGTGCCAGCAGCTTAGGGGTGGCGGGAGGGGTCTACAATGAGCAGTTCTTC. The J gene is TRBJ2-1, the V gene TRBV7-2, with 9 bases lining up with TRBD2. The CDR3 is 17 amino acids. The V and J ends lost 1 base and 3 bases, in that order; junction bases with no gene match: 7. Germline-derived CDR1 and CDR2 are SGHTA and FQGNSA.

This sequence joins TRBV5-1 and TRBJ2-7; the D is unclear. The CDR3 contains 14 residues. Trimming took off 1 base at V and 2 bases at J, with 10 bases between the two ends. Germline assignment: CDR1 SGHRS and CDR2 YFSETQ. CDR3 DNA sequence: TGCGCCAGCAGCTTGATGGGAAATCCCTACGAGCAGTACTTC. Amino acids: CASSLMGNPYEQYF.

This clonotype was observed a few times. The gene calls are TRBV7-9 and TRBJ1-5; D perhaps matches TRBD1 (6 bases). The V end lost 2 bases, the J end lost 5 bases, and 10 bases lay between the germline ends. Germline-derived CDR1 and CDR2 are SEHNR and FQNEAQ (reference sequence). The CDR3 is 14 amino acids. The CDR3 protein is CASSLQGPHQPQHF. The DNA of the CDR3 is TGTGCCAGCAGCTTACAGGGGCCCCATCAGCCCCAGCATTTT. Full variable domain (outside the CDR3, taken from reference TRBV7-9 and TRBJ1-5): DTGVSQNPRHKITKRGQNVTFRCDPISEHNRLYWYRQTLGQGPEFLTYFQNEAQLEKSRLLSDRFSAERPKGSFSTLEIQRTEQGDSAMYLCASSLQGPHQPQHFGDGTRLSIL.

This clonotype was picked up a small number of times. The CDR3 DNA reads as TGTGCCAGCAGCTTAGGCAGGACTACGAACACCGGGGAGCTGTTTTTT. Its translation: CASSLGRTTNTGELFF. The chain is built from TRBV7-2 and TRBJ2-2; possibly TRBD2 for D (6 bases). CDR3 size: 16 residues. The germline gives CDR1 SGHTA, CDR2 FQGNSA. V dropped 1 base and J dropped 0 bases, with 9 bases sitting between them.

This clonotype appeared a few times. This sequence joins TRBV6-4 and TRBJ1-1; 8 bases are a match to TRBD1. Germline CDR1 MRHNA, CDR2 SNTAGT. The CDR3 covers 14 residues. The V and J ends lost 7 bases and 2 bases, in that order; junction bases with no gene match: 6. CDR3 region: CASIKTGDNTEAFF. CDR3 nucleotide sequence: TGTGCCAGCATCAAGACAGGGGATAACACTGAAGCTTTCTTT.

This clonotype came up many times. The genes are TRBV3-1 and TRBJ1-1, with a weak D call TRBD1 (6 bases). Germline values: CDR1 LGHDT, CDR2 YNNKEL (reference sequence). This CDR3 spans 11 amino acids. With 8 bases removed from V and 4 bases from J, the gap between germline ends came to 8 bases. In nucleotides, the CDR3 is TGTGCCAGCCGGGGGGCCACTGAAGCTTTCTTT. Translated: CASRGATEAFF.

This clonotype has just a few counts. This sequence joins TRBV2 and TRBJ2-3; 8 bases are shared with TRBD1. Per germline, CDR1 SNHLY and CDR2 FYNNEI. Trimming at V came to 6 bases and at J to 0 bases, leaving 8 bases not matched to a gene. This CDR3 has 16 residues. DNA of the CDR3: TGTGCCAGCAGCGAGAGCCGGGACAGGAGCACAGATACGCAGTATTTT. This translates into CASSESRDRSTDTQYF.

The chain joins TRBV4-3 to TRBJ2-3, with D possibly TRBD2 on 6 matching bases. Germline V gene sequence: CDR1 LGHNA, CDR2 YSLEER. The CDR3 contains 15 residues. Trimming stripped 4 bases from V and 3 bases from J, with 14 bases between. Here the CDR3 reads CASSRGGIKTDTQYF. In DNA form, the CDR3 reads TGCGCCAGCAGCCGGGGCGGGATCAAGACAGATACGCAGTATTTT.

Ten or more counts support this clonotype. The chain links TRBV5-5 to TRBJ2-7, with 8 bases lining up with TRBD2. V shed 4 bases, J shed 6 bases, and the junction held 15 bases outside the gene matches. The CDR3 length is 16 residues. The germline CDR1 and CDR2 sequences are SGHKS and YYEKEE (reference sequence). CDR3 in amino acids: CASSLLGGAASVEQYF. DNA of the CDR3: TGTGCCAGCAGCCTCCTCGGGGGGGCTGCCTCGGTCGAGCAGTACTTC.

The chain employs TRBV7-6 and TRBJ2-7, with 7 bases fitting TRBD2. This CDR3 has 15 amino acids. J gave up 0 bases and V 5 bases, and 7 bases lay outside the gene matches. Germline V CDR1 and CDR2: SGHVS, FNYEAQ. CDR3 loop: CASSRLADPSYEQYF. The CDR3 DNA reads TGTGCCAGCAGCCGCCTAGCGGACCCCTCCTACGAGCAGTACTTC.

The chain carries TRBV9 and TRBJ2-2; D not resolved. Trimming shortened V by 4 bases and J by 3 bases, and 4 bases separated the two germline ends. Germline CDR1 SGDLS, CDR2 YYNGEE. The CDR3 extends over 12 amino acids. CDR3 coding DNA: TGTGCCAGCAGCCAACACACCGGGGAGCTGTTTTTT. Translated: CASSQHTGELFF.

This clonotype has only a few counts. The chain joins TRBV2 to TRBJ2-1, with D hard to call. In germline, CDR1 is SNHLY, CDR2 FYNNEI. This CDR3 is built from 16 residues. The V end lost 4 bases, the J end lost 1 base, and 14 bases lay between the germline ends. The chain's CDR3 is CASSVGRVGSYNEQFF. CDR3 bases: TGTGCCAGCAGTGTAGGACGGGTGGGTTCCTACAATGAGCAGTTCTTC. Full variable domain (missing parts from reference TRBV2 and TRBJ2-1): EPEVTQTPSHQVTQMGQEVILRCVPISNHLYFYWYRQILGQKVEFLVSFYNNEISEKSEIFDDQFSVERPDGSNFTLKIRSTKLEDSAMYFCASSVGRVGSYNEQFFGPGTRLTVL.